This TCR beta chain was profiled in a study of blood T cell repertoires in COVID-19. The repertoire was sequenced with immunoSEQ multiplex PCR; TCRdb's copy has only in-frame clones and lacks some. The sample lists under 300,000 clones, 82% occurring once. V shed 7 bases and J shed 5 bases, with 20 bases lying between them. Germline V lookup: CDR1 LNHDA, CDR2 SQIVND (reference sequence). The CDR3 covers 15 residues. Sample: peripheral blood. The chain employs TRBV19 and TRBJ1-2; perhaps TRBD1 as D (5 bases). This TCR was sampled from a woman of 80 years or more with active or convalescent COVID-19. This CDR3 is CASTPSGGQGYGYTF. The CDR3 DNA reads as TGTGCCAGTACCCCCTCGGGCGGCCAGGGTTATGGCTACACCTTC.